Ten or more counts support the clone carrying this T cell receptor beta chain. The antigen is undetermined. The CDR3 totals 15 residues. Per germline, CDR1 SEHNR and CDR2 FQNEAQ (reference sequence). V lost 5 bases, J lost 7 bases, and 8 bases stayed unmatched. The sample is drawn from a study of T-cell reconstitution after alpha-beta-depleted transplantation in children. Regarding the study as a whole: Several hundred graft clones that had expanded were reportedly the source of alpha-beta T cells about two months after transplant.

The TCRbeta library was prepared with unique molecular identifiers. One entry per CDR3 protein, called by TCRdb with MiXCR from the PCR reads. The sample has a few hundred thousand distinct CDR3 sequences, 6.6% seen once; the top ten hold roughly 6%. The receptor was derived from a boy between 2 and 15 years old with acute lymphoblastic leukemia, due to receive a stem cell transplant. The sequenced sample was PBMCs, obtained before TCRalphabeta/CD19-depleted stem cell transplant. This chain links TRBV7-9 with TRBJ1-6; 7 bases are a match to TRBD1. Here the CDR3 DNA reads TGTGCCAGCAGCCCCACCGGGACAGAGAATTCACCCCTCCACTTT. Amino acids: CASSPTGTENSPLHF. Based on the CDR3 plus reference TRBV7-9 and TRBJ1-6, the full variable domain is DTGVSQNPRHKITKRGQNVTFRCDPISEHNRLYWYRQTLGQGPEFLTYFQNEAQLEKSRLLSDRFSAERPKGSFSTLEIQRTEQGDSAMYLCASSPTGTENSPLHFGNGTRLTVT.